The clone carrying this TCR beta chain was detected only a few times. The antigen is undetermined. Conversion of TCR transcripts into cDNA relied on 5'RACE template switching, which added a universal primer site and UMIs. TCRdb redid the calling of the 5' RACE reads with MiXCR, one entry per CDR3 protein. This table has approximately 550,000 distinct CDR3 sequences, less than 15% appearing once. This specimen comes from a study of T cells after yellow fever vaccination. Looking at the study overall: Fractions with few cells were prepared using SMART-Seq v4 Ultra Low Input.

Study-wide results and limits: A faster peak, day 5 versus 15, was reached by the weaker secondary response. Only a small proportion of the clonotypes turned up in both the CD4 and the CD8 compartments, likely arising from convergent recombination.

Germline assignment: CDR1 GTSNPN and CDR2 SVGIG (reference sequence). The CDR3 loop spans 11 amino acids. Trimming removed 4 bases at V and 2 bases at J, with 5 bases between. This sequence was found in a man younger than 40 who received the YFV17D yellow fever vaccine. The input for sequencing was PBMCs, taken on the day of the yellow fever booster vaccination. J is TRBJ2-5 and V is TRBV30; no clear D gene. The DNA for the CDR3 is TGTGCCTGGACTAGACAAGAGACCCAGTACTTC. It yields the protein CAWTRQETQYF.